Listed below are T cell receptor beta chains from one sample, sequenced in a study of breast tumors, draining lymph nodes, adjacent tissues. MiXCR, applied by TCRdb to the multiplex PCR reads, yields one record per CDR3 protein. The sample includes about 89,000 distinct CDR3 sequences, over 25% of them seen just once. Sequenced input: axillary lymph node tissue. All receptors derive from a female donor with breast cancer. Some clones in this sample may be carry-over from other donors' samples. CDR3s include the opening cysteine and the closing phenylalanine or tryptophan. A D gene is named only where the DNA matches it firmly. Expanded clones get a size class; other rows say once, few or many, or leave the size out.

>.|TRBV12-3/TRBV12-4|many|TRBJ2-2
CASSFRSPPNTGELFF
TGTGCCAGCAGTTTTCGGTCCCCCCCGAACACCGGGGAGCTGTTTTTT
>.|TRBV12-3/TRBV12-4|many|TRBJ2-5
CASSLFGGETQYF
TGTGCCAGCAGTTTGTTCGGGGGAGAGACCCAGTACTTC
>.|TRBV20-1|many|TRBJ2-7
CSARSGLTYEQYF
TGCAGTGCTAGATCGGGACTTACCTACGAGCAGTACTTC
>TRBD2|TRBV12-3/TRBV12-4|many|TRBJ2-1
CASRAASGRTAYNEQFF
TGTGCCAGCAGAGCTGCTAGCGGGAGAACAGCGTACAATGAGCAGTTCTTC
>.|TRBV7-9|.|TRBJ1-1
CASSLAGGAYTEAFF
TGTGCCAGCAGCTTGGCGGGGGGGGCGTACACTGAAGCTTTCTTT
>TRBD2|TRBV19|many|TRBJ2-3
CASSIGAKPRLAGNLDTQYF
TGTGCCAGTAGTATAGGCGCCAAACCGCGACTAGCGGGGAACCTAGATACGCAGTATTTT
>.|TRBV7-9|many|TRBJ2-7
CAVVTAGTIFEQYF
TGTGCCGTCGTTACTGCCGGGACCATCTTCGAGCAGTACTTC
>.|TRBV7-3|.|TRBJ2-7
CASSFQRSSYEQYF
TGTGCCAGCAGCTTTCAACGTAGCTCCTACGAGCAGTACTTC
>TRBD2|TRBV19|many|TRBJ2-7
CASSLQRAGVGEQYF
TGTGCCAGTAGTCTCCAACGGGCGGGAGTAGGCGAGCAGTACTTC
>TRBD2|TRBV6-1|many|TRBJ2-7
CASTSGPYEQYF
TGTGCCAGCACTAGCGGTCCCTACGAGCAGTACTTC
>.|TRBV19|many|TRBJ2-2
CASDLARTGELFF
TGTGCCAGTGACCTAGCGCGCACCGGGGAGCTGTTTTTT
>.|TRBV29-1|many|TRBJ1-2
CSVAAQLQGGDYGYTF
TGCAGCGTTGCGGCACAGTTACAGGGTGGGGACTATGGCTACACCTTC
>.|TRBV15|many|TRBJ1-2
CATSRGELFGPSGYTF
TGTGCCACCAGCAGAGGGGAACTGTTTGGCCCCAGCGGCTACACCTTC
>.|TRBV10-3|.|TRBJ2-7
CAISAEGRYERYF
TGTGCCATCAGTGCAGAGGGCAGGTACGAGCGGTACTTC
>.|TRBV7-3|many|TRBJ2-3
CASSLGPTDTQYF
TGTGCCAGCAGCTTGGGGCCGACGGATACGCAGTATTTT
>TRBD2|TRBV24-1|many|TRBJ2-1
CATSDSSYYRSGRSYNEQFF
TGTGCCACCAGTGATTCATCCTATTATCGTAGCGGGAGGTCTTACAATGAGCAGTTCTTC
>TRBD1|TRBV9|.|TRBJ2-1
CAGSTGQCNEQSF
TGTGCCGGCAGCACGGGACAGTGCAATGAGCAGTCCTTC
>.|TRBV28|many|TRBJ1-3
CASIPPGAGNTIYF
TGTGCCAGCATCCCACCGGGGGCTGGAAACACCATATATTTT
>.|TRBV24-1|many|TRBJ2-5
CATSDPTGTSKETQYF
TGTGCCACCAGTGACCCGACGGGGACTTCGAAAGAGACCCAGTACTTC
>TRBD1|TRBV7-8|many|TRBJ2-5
CASSFTGGAETQYF
TGTGCCAGCAGCTTTACAGGGGGCGCGGAGACCCAGTACTTC
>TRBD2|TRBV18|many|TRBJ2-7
CASSPKGLASYEQYF
TGTGCCAGCTCACCAAAGGGACTAGCTAGCTACGAGCAGTACTTC
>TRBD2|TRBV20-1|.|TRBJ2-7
CSARAGGRVSEQYF
TGCAGTGCTAGAGCGGGAGGCAGGGTCTCCGAGCAGTACTTC
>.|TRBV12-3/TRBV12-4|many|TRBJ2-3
CASSWGSVTDTQYF
TGTGCCAGCAGCTGGGGCAGTGTCACAGATACGCAGTATTTT
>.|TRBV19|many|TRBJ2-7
CASSIQESSYEQYF
TGTGCCAGTAGTATTCAGGAGAGCTCCTACGAGCAGTACTTC
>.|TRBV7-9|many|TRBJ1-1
CASSFGGEWTEAFF
TGTGCCAGCAGCTTTGGGGGGGAGTGGACTGAAGCTTTCTTT
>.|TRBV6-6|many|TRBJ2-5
CASSHALPGQGQETQYF
TGTGCCAGCAGTCACGCTCTGCCAGGGCAGGGACAAGAGACCCAGTACTTC
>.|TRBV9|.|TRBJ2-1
CASSQDKRASSYNEQFF
TGTGCCAGCAGCCAAGACAAGCGGGCGAGCTCCTACAATGAGCAGTTCTTC
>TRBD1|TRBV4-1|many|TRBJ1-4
CASSQATGGVEKLFF
TGCGCCAGCAGCCAGGCGACAGGGGGGGTTGAAAAACTGTTTTTT
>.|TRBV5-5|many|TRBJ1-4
CASSLTSDPEGKLFF
TGTGCCAGCAGCTTAACGTCCGATCCCGAGGGAAAACTGTTTTTT
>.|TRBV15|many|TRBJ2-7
CATSRGTNLGYEQYF
TGTGCCACCAGCAGAGGTACAAATTTAGGATACGAGCAGTACTTC
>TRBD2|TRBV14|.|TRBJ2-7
CASSQWLAGGYEQYF
TGTGCCAGCAGCCAGTGGCTAGCGGGAGGTTACGAGCAGTACTTC
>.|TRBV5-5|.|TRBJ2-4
CASSLESVRNIQYF
TGTGCCAGCAGCTTGGAGAGCGTCAGAAACATTCAGTACTTC
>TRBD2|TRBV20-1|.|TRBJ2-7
CSARLAGGGEQYF
TGCAGTGCCAGACTAGCGGGAGGTGGTGAGCAGTACTTC
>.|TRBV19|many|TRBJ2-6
CASSLAAGGANVLTF
TGTGCCAGTAGCTTGGCGGCCGGCGGGGCCAACGTCCTGACTTTC
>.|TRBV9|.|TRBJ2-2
CASSAAVGAATGELFF
TGTGCCAGCAGCGCCGCAGTCGGAGCGGCAACCGGGGAGCTGTTCTTC
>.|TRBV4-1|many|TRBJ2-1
CASSQDPRTEQFF
TGCGCCAGCAGCCAAGATCCCCGGACAGAGCAGTTCTTC
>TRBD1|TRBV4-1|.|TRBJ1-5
CASSQDVGTGHQPQHF
TGCGCCAGCAGCCAAGATGTTGGGACAGGCCATCAGCCCCAGCATTTT
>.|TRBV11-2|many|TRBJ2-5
CASSRDQETQYF
TGTGCCAGCAGCAGGGACCAAGAGACCCAGTACTTC
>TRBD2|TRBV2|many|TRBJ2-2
CASLSLAGSGELFF
TGTGCCAGCTTATCACTAGCGGGTTCCGGGGAGCTGTTTTTT
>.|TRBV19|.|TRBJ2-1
CASSALGSPYNEQFF
TGTGCCAGTAGTGCTTTGGGGAGCCCCTACAATGAGCAGTTCTTC
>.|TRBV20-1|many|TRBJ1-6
CSAIGPPNSPLHF
TGCAGTGCTATCGGACCGCCGAATTCACCCCTCCACTTT
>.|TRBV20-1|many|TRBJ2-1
CSAHSTTGFNEQFF
TGCAGTGCTCATTCGACCACAGGGTTCAATGAGCAGTTCTTC
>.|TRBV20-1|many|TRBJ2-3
CSARGAYSSTDTQYF
TGCAGTGCTCGGGGGGCCTATTCTAGCACAGATACGCAGTATTTT
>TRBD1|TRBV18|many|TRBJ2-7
CASSRDRGLVDEQYF
TGTGCCAGCTCACGGGACAGGGGGTTGGTGGACGAGCAGTACTTC
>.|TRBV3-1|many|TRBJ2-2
CASSHRDGGELFF
TGTGCCAGCAGCCACAGGGATGGCGGGGAGCTGTTTTTT
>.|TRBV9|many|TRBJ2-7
CASSPGGSGHYEQYF
TGTGCCAGCAGCCCTGGGGGGTCGGGGCACTACGAGCAGTACTTC
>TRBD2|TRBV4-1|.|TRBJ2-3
CASSHPSGIVNTQYF
TGCGCCAGCAGCCATCCTAGCGGGATTGTAAATACGCAGTATTTT
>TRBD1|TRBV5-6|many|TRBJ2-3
CASSLLPLGQGGTDTQYF
TGTGCCAGCAGCTTGCTTCCTCTCGGACAGGGGGGAACAGATACGCAGTATTTT
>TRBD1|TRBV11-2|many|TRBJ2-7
CASSSLFGQGSEQYF
TGTGCCAGCAGCTCCCTATTTGGACAGGGTAGCGAGCAGTACTTC
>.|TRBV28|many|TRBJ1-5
CASNTDSNQPQHF
TGTGCCAGCAATACCGATAGCAATCAGCCCCAGCATTTT
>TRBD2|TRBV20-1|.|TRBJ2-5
CSARTPRLAGVETQYF
TGCAGTGCTAGAACCCCTAGACTAGCGGGAGTAGAGACCCAGTACTTC
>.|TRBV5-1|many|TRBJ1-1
CASSLAPGGAEAFF
TGCGCCAGCAGCTTGGCCCCAGGAGGCGCTGAAGCTTTCTTT
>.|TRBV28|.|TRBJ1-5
CASSLSGTFDQPQHF
TGTGCCAGCAGTTTAAGCGGGACATTCGATCAGCCCCAGCATTTT